This T cell receptor (beta chain) was recorded in a study of cytomegalovirus exposure and HLA in healthy donors. The germline V gene encodes CDR1 LGHNA and CDR2 YSLEER. CDR3 length equals 17 residues. J lost 2 bases, V lost 1 base, and 8 bases had no gene match. This clone has a handful of counts. Its antigen is as yet unknown. Whole-study results and caveats: TCR beta sequences reportedly predicted most subjects' HLA-A and HLA-B alleles accurately.

Researchers ran the PCR with 60 Vbeta and 13 Jbeta primers. The protocol was immunoSEQ multiplex PCR, while the TCRdb copy is restricted to in-frame clones and leaves out a portion. The repertoire holds some 130,000 clones, with roughly 72% as singletons. This receptor was taken from a woman aged 45 to 65 in good health and CMV-seronegative. The rearrangement joins TRBV4-3 to TRBJ2-3; 8 nucleotides align to TRBD2. The sample consisted of PBMCs. The CDR3: CASSQALAGTITDTQYF. The CDR3 nucleotides read TGCGCCAGCAGCCAAGCCTTAGCGGGAACTATCACAGATACGCAGTATTTT.